The rows below give T cell receptor beta chains drawn from one sample of a study of T-cell reconstitution after alpha-beta-depleted transplantation in children. MiXCR, applied by TCRdb to the PCR reads, yields one record per CDR3 protein. The sample has some 490,000 distinct CDR3 sequences, about 12% seen once. The starting material was PBMCs from the stem cell graft donor, obtained from the stem cell graft. Source of these receptors: a human donor who donated a stem cell graft to a child with combined immunodeficiency. The CDR3 runs from the conserved cysteine through the conserved F or W. The D gene is left open where the match is weak.

TRBJ2-7 | TRBD1 | TRBV4-3 | CASSQGLGTASGEQYF
TRBJ2-7 | NA | TRBV20-1 | CSARSREGNTYEQYF
TRBJ2-3 | NA | TRBV20-1 | CSATVESTDTQYF
TRBJ2-1 | TRBD2 | TRBV4-3 | CASSQGTSGGNEQFF
TRBJ2-7 | NA | TRBV7-8 | CASSSPSRSSYEQYF
TRBJ2-2 | NA | TRBV28 | CASSLLTALTGELFF
TRBJ2-1 | TRBD2 | TRBV9 | CASSPPVLAGGYEQFF
TRBJ1-1 | NA | TRBV25-1 | CASSEYFGEAFF
TRBJ1-5 | TRBD1 | TRBV20-1 | CSARDLAGGWNEPQHF
TRBJ1-1 | NA | TRBV4-3 | CASSQNRDFTEAFF
TRBJ2-3 | TRBD2 | TRBV10-3 | CAISGVLAGTTGQYF
TRBJ1-5 | NA | TRBV28 | CASKRGYNQPQHF
TRBJ2-1 | NA | TRBV27 | CASSFRPSAYNEQFF
TRBJ2-7 | NA | TRBV6-5 | CASSYSGATLWDEQYF
TRBJ2-3 | TRBD2 | TRBV11-2 | CASSLDSGRAQSTSTQYF
TRBJ1-1 | NA | TRBV7-9 | CASSSQGLNTEAFF
TRBJ2-2 | TRBD2 | TRBV12-3/TRBV12-4 | CASSYLAGGRTGELFF
TRBJ2-7 | TRBD1 | TRBV6-5 | CATKAGTGKDASSYEQYF
TRBJ1-3 | NA | TRBV20-1 | CSARDFRVAGNTIYF
TRBJ1-6 | NA | TRBV12-3/TRBV12-4 | CASSLGWARNSPLHF
TRBJ1-1 | NA | TRBV29-1 | CSVERKLGVFAAFF
TRBJ2-1 | NA | TRBV27 | CAGSPQLSSYNEQFF
TRBJ2-6 | NA | TRBV6-4 | CASSLESGAGANVLTF
TRBJ2-7 | NA | TRBV6-5 | CASRENTYEQYF
TRBJ2-7 | NA | TRBV20-1 | CSASRVPLYEQYF
TRBJ2-1 | TRBD1 | TRBV6-2/TRBV6-3 | CASTLQPGGNEQFF
TRBJ2-4 | TRBD2 | TRBV7-2 | CASSIGTRLAKNIQYF
TRBJ2-7 | TRBD2 | TRBV11-2 | CASSRGLASYEQYF
TRBJ1-2 | TRBD1 | TRBV6-2/TRBV6-3 | CASRLTGGSGYTF
TRBJ1-6 | NA | TRBV9 | CASSVEFQPSYNSPLHF
TRBJ1-3 | NA | TRBV7-2 | CASSFTPGTIYF
TRBJ1-1 | NA | TRBV6-4 | CASSDSGALMNTEAFF
TRBJ2-1 | NA | TRBV29-1 | CSVGGPDELSEQFF
TRBJ2-1 | NA | TRBV28 | CASSSRTDDNEQFF
TRBJ2-1 | TRBD2 | TRBV6-5 | CASSRNLADNEQFF
TRBJ1-2 | NA | TRBV19 | CATQQVRGYGYTF
TRBJ2-7 | TRBD1 | TRBV4-3 | CASSQTITRDRAYEQYF
TRBJ2-1 | NA | TRBV2 | CASKTGGVYNEQFF
TRBJ1-6 | NA | TRBV6-5 | CASSYMQGKLGNSPLHF
TRBJ1-4 | NA | TRBV7-2 | CASSPLGADEKLFF
TRBJ2-7 | NA | TRBV6-2/TRBV6-3 | CASSYSLHHYEQYF
TRBJ2-1 | NA | TRBV24-1 | CATASISFHEQFF
TRBJ2-1 | NA | TRBV3-1 | CASSQDWSDYLYNEQFF
TRBJ2-1 | NA | TRBV11-2 | CASSPIGGQRYNEQFF
TRBJ2-6 | NA | TRBV5-6 | CATNRAANVLTF
TRBJ1-2 | NA | TRBV6-1 | CASSPSYSGRALNYGYTF
TRBJ2-3 | NA | TRBV6-5 | CASSYSIDPGTTDTQYF
TRBJ1-4 | TRBD1 | TRBV5-5 | CASSSWTGPNEKLFF
TRBJ1-1 | NA | TRBV7-9 | CASSLGGAGWTEAFF